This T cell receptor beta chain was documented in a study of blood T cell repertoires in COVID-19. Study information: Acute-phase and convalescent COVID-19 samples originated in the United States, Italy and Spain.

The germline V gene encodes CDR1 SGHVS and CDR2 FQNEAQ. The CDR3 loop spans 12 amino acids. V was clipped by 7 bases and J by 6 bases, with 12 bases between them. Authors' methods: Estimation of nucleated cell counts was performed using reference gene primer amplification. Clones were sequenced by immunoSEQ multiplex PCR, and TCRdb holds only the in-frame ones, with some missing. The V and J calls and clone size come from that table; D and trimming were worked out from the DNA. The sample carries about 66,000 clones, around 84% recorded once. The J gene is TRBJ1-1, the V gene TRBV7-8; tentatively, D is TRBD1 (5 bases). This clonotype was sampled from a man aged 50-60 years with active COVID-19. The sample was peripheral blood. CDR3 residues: CASNHGGAEAFF. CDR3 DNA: TGTGCCAGCAACCACGGGGGGGCTGAAGCTTTCTTT.